These 20 T cell receptor beta chains came from one sample sequenced in a study of shared clonotypes between healthy human individuals. Here immunoSEQ multiplex PCR was the method, and the copy in TCRdb shows in-frame clones only, minus some. The sample holds 300,000 to 400,000 clones, around 67% seen once. Sequenced input: memory CD4+ T cells sorted from blood. Specified subset: CD45RA-negative fraction. These TCRs come from a man younger than 40 in good health.

The chain joins TRBV7-2 to TRBJ2-3; no definite D call. Trimming took off 5 bases at V and 8 bases at J, with 8 bases between the two ends. The V gene's germline CDR1 is SGHTA and CDR2 FQGNSA. CDR3 length: 11 amino acids. The DNA of the CDR3 is TGTGCCAGCAGCCCCCCCGGTACGCAGTATTTT. It specifies CASSPPGTQYF.

The chain carries TRBV25-1 and TRBJ2-7; D is ambiguous. Per germline, CDR1 MGHDK and CDR2 SYGVNS. V lost 1 base to trimming and J lost 0 bases, with 13 bases between them. This CDR3 is built from 16 residues. This chain's CDR3 is CASSESGQRSSYEQYF. For the CDR3, the DNA is TGTGCCAGCAGTGAATCCGGGCAGAGATCCTCCTACGAGCAGTACTTC.

The gene calls are TRBV7-2 and TRBJ1-1; D is undetermined. The ends were cut back, 1 base at V and 3 bases at J, with 15 bases in the middle. Per germline, CDR1 SGHTA and CDR2 FQGNSA. The length of the CDR3 is 16 residues. The CDR3 spells CASSLVVSHLYTEAFF. CDR3 DNA sequence: TGTGCCAGCAGCTTAGTGGTCAGTCACTTGTACACTGAAGCTTTCTTT.

This clone was seen more than once but under ten times. The CDR3 nucleotides are TGTGCGGCAGCAAGTGGGGCACTGAACACTGAAGCTTTCTTT. Its protein is CAAASGALNTEAFF. The chain is built from TRBV28 and TRBJ1-1; perhaps TRBD1 as D (5 bases). From germline, CDR1 is MDHEN and CDR2 SYDVKM. This CDR3 is 14 amino acids long.

The chain carries TRBV18 and TRBJ2-7; TRBD1 agrees at 8 bases. This CDR3 has 16 amino acids. Trimming cost V 3 bases and J 10 bases; bases outside gene matches: 17. The V gene's germline CDR1 is KGHSH and CDR2 LQKENI. The CDR3 region is CASSPSQQGGGNTQYF. The CDR3 DNA follows: TGTGCCAGCTCACCTTCCCAACAGGGGGGCGGGAATACACAGTACTTC.

J is TRBJ2-7 and V is TRBV2, with D possibly TRBD2 on 5 matching bases. This CDR3 region has 12 residues. Trimming stripped 8 bases from V and 4 bases from J, with 12 bases between. Germline loops: CDR1 SNHLY, CDR2 FYNNEI. CDR3 sequence reads: CASCGSGYEQYF. In DNA form, the CDR3 reads TGTGCCAGCTGCGGGTCTGGGTACGAGCAGTACTTC.

The rearrangement links TRBV7-6 to TRBJ2-7, with 8 nucleotides matching TRBD2. This CDR3 is 16 amino acids long. Germline lookup yields CDR1 SGHVS and CDR2 FNYEAQ. The J segment lost 1 base and the V segment lost 1 base, leaving 6 bases of the junction unmatched. The CDR3 here is CASSLDPAGVSYEQYF. In nucleotides, the CDR3 is TGTGCCAGCAGCTTAGATCCAGCGGGAGTGTCCTACGAGCAGTACTTC. The full variable domain, its missing parts supplied by reference TRBV7-6 and TRBJ2-7, is GAGVSQSPRYKVTKRGQDVALRCDPISGHVSLYWYRQALGQGPEFLTYFNYEAQQDKSGLPNDRFSAERPEGSISTLTIQRTEQRDSAMYRCASSLDPAGVSYEQYFGPGTRLTVT.

The chain recombines TRBV7-9 with TRBJ2-5; 10 nucleotides agree with TRBD2. The germline V gene encodes CDR1 SEHNR and CDR2 FQNEAQ (reference sequence). The CDR3 covers 15 residues. Trimming at V came to 5 bases and at J to 9 bases, leaving 12 bases not matched to a gene. This chain's CDR3 is CASSLLASGSPAQYF. CDR3 coding DNA: TGTGCCAGCAGCCTGCTGGCTAGCGGGAGTCCAGCCCAGTACTTC.

There are many counts of this clone. The genes are TRBV7-9 and TRBJ1-1; D remains ambiguous. V shed 2 bases and J shed 1 base, with 5 bases lying between them. CDR3 size: 13 residues. Germline V gene data show CDR1 as SEHNR and CDR2 as FQNEAQ (reference sequence). CDR3 protein: CASSLLGNTEAFF. Written as DNA, the CDR3 is TGTGCCAGCAGCTTACTGGGGAACACTGAAGCTTTCTTT.

This clone was picked up a small number of times. The V call is TRBV7-8, the J call TRBJ2-1, with D perhaps TRBD2 (5 bases). V was cut by 4 bases and J by 10 bases, with 17 bases left in between. The CDR3 runs to 14 residues. Germline values: CDR1 SGHVS, CDR2 FQNEAQ. CDR3 nucleotides: TGTGCCAGCAGCTCTACTAGAACGACGGGAGAGCAGTTCTTC. Translated: CASSSTRTTGEQFF.

In this sample, this clone turned up many times. The V and J genes are TRBV28 and TRBJ1-5; TRBD1 might be the D (5 bases). Looked up from germline, CDR1 is MDHEN and CDR2 is SYDVKM. Trimming took 3 bases from V and 7 from J, leaving 10 bases between them. The CDR3 is 13 residues long. CDR3 sequence reads: CASSLPGEQPQHF. The CDR3 bases are TGTGCCAGCAGTTTGCCGGGGGAGCAGCCCCAGCATTTT.

V and J are TRBV2 and TRBJ2-7; D uncertain. Trimming shortened V by 3 bases and J by 4 bases, and 10 bases separated the two germline ends. This CDR3 has 13 residues. Germline V lookup: CDR1 SNHLY, CDR2 FYNNEI. The CDR3 loop reads CASSEQVYYEQYF. The CDR3 nucleotides are TGTGCCAGCAGTGAGCAGGTCTATTACGAGCAGTACTTC.

The chain has TRBV5-8 and TRBJ2-3, with D possibly TRBD1 on 5 matching bases. The CDR3 totals 14 residues. The germline V gene has CDR1 SGHTS and CDR2 YDEGEE. Between the trimmed V and J ends, which lost 2 bases and 4 bases, there was a span of 11 bases. CDR3 sequence reads: CASSFQGMADTQYF. The CDR3 DNA sequence: TGTGCCAGCAGCTTCCAGGGTATGGCAGATACGCAGTATTTT. Full variable domain (rest looked up from reference TRBV5-8 and TRBJ2-3): EAGVTQSPTHLIKTRGQQATLRCSPISGHTSVYWYQQALGLGLQFLLWYDEGEERNRGNFPPRFSGRQFPNYSSELNVNALELEDSALYLCASSFQGMADTQYFGPGTRLTVL.

The chain is built from TRBV7-3 and TRBJ2-2; D is uncertain. Germline V gives CDR1 SGHTA, CDR2 FQGTGA. With 5 bases removed from V and 5 bases from J, the gap between germline ends came to 12 bases. The CDR3 is made up of 14 amino acids. The CDR3 loop reads CASSPPVGTGELFF. Written as DNA, the CDR3 is TGTGCCAGCAGCCCTCCAGTCGGGACCGGGGAGCTGTTTTTT.

V gene TRBV18 combines with J gene TRBJ2-1, with TRBD1 as a possible D gene (6 bases). The germline gives CDR1 KGHSH, CDR2 LQKENI. The CDR3 length is 15 residues. V was trimmed by 2 bases and J by 9 bases, leaving 17 bases between them. The chain's CDR3 is CASSPDRTQAGEQFF. The CDR3 coding sequence is TGTGCCAGCTCACCAGACAGGACTCAGGCAGGTGAGCAGTTCTTC.

The V gene is TRBV19, the J gene TRBJ1-1; weak D call: TRBD1 (5 bases). Germline assignment: CDR1 LNHDA and CDR2 SQIVND (reference sequence). Between the trimmed V and J ends, which lost 5 bases and 0 bases, there was a span of 13 bases. CDR3 size: 15 residues. CDR3 region: CASSFRQTVNTEAFF. The DNA of the CDR3 is TGTGCCAGTAGTTTTCGACAGACGGTGAACACTGAAGCTTTCTTT.

Comment on this clone: Additional DNA sequences in this sample encode the identical CDR3. The V call is TRBV5-1, the J call TRBJ2-5, with 7 bases that match TRBD1. The CDR3 covers 14 residues. CDR1 SGHRS and CDR2 YFSETQ come from the germline V gene. The ends lost 4 bases at V and 1 base at J; junction bases unmatched: 4. CDR3 bases: TGCGCCAGCAGCACGGGACAGCCCCAAGAGACCCAGTACTTC. Amino acid sequence: CASSTGQPQETQYF.

Written as DNA, the CDR3 is TGCGCCAGCAGCCCCACTAGCAGTAACTACAATGAGCAGTTCTTC. Its protein is CASSPTSSNYNEQFF. The V call is TRBV5-1, the J call TRBJ2-1; D may be TRBD2 (6 bases). V was pared by 4 bases and J by 3 bases, with 14 bases between. CDR3 size: 15 residues. CDR1 is SGHRS and CDR2 is YFSETQ in the germline V gene.

The rearrangement joins TRBV18 to TRBJ2-5, with D unresolved. V lost 2 bases to trimming and J lost 1 base, with 17 bases between them. The CDR3 extends over 17 amino acids. CDR1 is KGHSH, CDR2 LQKENI, per germline. In nucleotides, the CDR3 is TGTGCCAGCTCACCAGAACGAGGCCTGCGTGTCCAAGAGACCCAGTACTTC. It specifies CASSPERGLRVQETQYF.

V gene TRBV13 combines with J gene TRBJ2-1; TRBD2 might be the D (6 bases). The CDR3 consists of 18 residues. Germline V lookup: CDR1 PRHDT, CDR2 FYEKMQ (reference sequence). V shed 2 bases and J shed 15 bases, with 32 bases lying between them. The CDR3 region has the DNA TGTGCCAGCAGCTTATCTACGGCTACCGGGACTGGCTTCACCGAACGGTTCTTC. Protein: CASSLSTATGTGFTERFF.